The 3 T cell receptor delta chains below all came from one sample that was sequenced in a study of gamma-delta T cells after stem cell transplantation. TCRdb reanalysed the RT-PCR reads with CATT. The sample has over 1,500 delta-chain clones; around 3.9% are singletons. Sequenced material: gamma-delta T cells. Receptors originate from a human donor. It is not recorded whose cells these are; they may come from a transplant donor.

As to this clone: The protein that TCRdb holds for this DNA derives from a much larger clone and differs from the translated DNA at residue 7, which likely indicates a read error; the protein shown here is translated from the DNA. The V call is TRDV1, the J call TRDJ1; 9 bases are shared with TRDD3. J gave up 3 bases and V 7 bases, and 15 bases lay outside the gene matches. The germline V gene has CDR1 TSWWSYY and CDR2 QGS. The CDR3 has 17 residues. This CDR3 reads CALVVPEGPGGSDKLIF. The CDR3 bases are TGTGCTCTTGTAGTACCCGAGGGCCCTGGGGGATCCGATAAACTCATCTTT.

This clone was picked up a small number of times. This DNA's translation and the protein TCRdb lists, from a much larger clone, do not match at residue 7, likely due to a read error; the protein shown is translated from the DNA. The genes are TRDV1 and TRDJ1, with 8 bases aligning to TRDD3. Germline V gene lookup returns CDR1 TSWWSYY and CDR2 QGS. The junction had 15 bases not matched to a gene; V was cut back by 3 bases and J by 0 bases. The length of the CDR3 is 19 residues. CDR3 protein: CALGDTQTGGPTYTDKLIF. In DNA form, the CDR3 reads TGTGCTCTTGGGGACACCCAGACTGGGGGGCCAACGTACACCGATAAACTCATCTTT.

This clone was seen a few times. The amino acid sequence in TCRdb belongs to a much larger clone and departs from this DNA's translation at residue 4, likely a sequencing read error; the sequence shown is translated from the DNA. The chain uses TRDV2 and TRDJ3; 10 bases are a match to TRDD3. Germline V lookup: CDR1 GEAIGNYY, CDR2 EKD. The V and J ends lost 5 bases and 2 bases, in that order; junction bases with no gene match: 5. This CDR3 region has 17 residues. The CDR3: CACAIGGYPWDTRQMFF. The DNA of the CDR3 is TGTGCCTGTGCCATTGGGGGATACCCCTGGGACACCCGACAGATGTTTTTC.